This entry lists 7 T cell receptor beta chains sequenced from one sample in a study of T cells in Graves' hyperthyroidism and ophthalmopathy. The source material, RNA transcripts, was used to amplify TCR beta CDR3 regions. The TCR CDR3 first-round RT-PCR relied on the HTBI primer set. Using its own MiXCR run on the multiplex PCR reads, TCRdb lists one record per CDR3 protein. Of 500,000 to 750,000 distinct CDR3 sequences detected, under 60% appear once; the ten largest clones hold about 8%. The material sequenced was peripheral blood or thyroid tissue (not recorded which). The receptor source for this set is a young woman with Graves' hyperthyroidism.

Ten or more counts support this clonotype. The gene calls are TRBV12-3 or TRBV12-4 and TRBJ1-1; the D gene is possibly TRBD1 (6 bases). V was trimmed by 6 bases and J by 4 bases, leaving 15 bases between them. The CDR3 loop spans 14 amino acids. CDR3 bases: TGTGCCAGCAGCTTTACAGGGATGCTCACTGAAGCTTTCTTT. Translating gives CASSFTGMLTEAFF.

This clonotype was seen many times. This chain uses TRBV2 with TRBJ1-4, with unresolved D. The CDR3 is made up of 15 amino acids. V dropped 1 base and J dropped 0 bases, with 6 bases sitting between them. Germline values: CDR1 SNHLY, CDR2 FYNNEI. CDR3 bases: TGTGCCAGCAGTGAAGGATCTGCAACTAATGAAAAACTGTTTTTT. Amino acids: CASSEGSATNEKLFF.

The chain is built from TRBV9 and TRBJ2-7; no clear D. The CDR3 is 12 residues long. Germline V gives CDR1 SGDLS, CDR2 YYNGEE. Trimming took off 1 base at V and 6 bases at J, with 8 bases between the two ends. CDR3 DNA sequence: TGTGCCAGCAGCGTAAAGACGGGCGAGCAGTACTTC. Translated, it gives CASSVKTGEQYF.

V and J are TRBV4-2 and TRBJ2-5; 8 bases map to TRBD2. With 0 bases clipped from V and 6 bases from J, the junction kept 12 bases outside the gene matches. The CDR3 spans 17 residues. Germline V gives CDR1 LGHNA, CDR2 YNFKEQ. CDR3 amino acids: CASSQDRAAGDVKTQYF. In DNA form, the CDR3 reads TGTGCCAGCAGCCAAGATCGGGCAGCGGGAGATGTAAAGACCCAGTACTTC.

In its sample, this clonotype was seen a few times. CDR3 sequence reads: CASSQDWGVGQETQYF. The DNA for the CDR3 is TGCGCCAGCAGCCAAGATTGGGGGGTGGGCCAAGAGACCCAGTACTTC. The chain uses TRBV4-1 and TRBJ2-5; TRBD2 is a possible D gene (6 bases). CDR1 MGHRA and CDR2 YSYEKL come from the germline V gene. This CDR3 spans 16 amino acids. Trimming cost V 0 bases and J 1 base, with 12 bases left between them.

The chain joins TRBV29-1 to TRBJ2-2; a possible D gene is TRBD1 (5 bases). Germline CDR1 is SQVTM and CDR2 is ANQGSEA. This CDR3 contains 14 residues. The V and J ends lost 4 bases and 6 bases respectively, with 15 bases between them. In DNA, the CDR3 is TGCAGCGTTGGGGGCCCATGGTCGGCCGGGGAGCTGTTTTTT. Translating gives CSVGGPWSAGELFF.

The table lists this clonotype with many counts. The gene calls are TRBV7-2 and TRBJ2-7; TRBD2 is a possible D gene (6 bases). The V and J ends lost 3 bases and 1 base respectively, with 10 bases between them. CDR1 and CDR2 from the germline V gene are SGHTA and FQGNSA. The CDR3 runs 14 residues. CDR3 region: CASSFYGGSYEQYF. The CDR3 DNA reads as TGTGCCAGCAGCTTCTACGGGGGTTCCTACGAGCAGTACTTC.